The 16 T cell receptor beta chains below all came from one sample that was sequenced in a study of cytomegalovirus exposure and HLA in healthy donors. Researchers ran the PCR with 60 Vbeta and 13 Jbeta primers. Here immunoSEQ multiplex PCR was the method, and the copy in TCRdb shows in-frame clones only, minus some. The sample shows 100,000 to 150,000 clones, around three quarters of them seen only once. Sequencing used PBMCs. The receptors shown here come from a man aged 50-60 years in good health and CMV-seropositive.

The chain carries TRBV6-5 and TRBJ2-7; 9 bases are a match to TRBD2. Germline CDR1 MNHEY, CDR2 SVGAGI. The CDR3 has 12 amino acids. J was trimmed by 9 bases and V by 6 bases; bases with no gene match: 6. The CDR3 protein is CASRATSGWQYF. CDR3 nucleotide sequence: TGTGCCAGCAGGGCGACTAGCGGATGGCAGTACTTC.

CDR3 bases: TGTGCCAGCAGGGGTCGAGGGGGAGCAGATACGCAGTATTTT. The encoded protein is CASRGRGGADTQYF. The J gene is TRBJ2-3, the V gene TRBV2; tentative D call: TRBD1 (6 bases). The V gene lost 6 bases and the J gene lost 4 bases, with 14 bases spanning the gap. CDR1 and CDR2 (germline): SNHLY, FYNNEI. The CDR3 is 14 amino acids.

The chain carries TRBV7-9 and TRBJ1-4, with 8 bases aligning to TRBD1. The junction had 9 bases not matched to a gene; V was cut back by 2 bases and J by 10 bases. Germline V gene data show CDR1 as SEHNR and CDR2 as FQNEAQ (reference sequence). CDR3 length equals 15 residues. CDR3 protein: CASSLFGQGARKLFF. CDR3 nucleotide sequence: TGTGCCAGCAGCTTATTCGGTCAGGGGGCGCGAAAACTGTTTTTT.

This chain uses TRBV19 with TRBJ2-1; weak D call: TRBD2 (6 bases). Germline V gives CDR1 LNHDA, CDR2 SQIVND (reference sequence). The CDR3 sequence is 16 residues long. The V end was cut by 3 bases, the J end by 6 bases, with 18 bases between. CDR3 nucleotide sequence: TGTGCCAGTAGTATTGCGGCTAGCGATCGCGTCAATGAGCAGTTCTTC. It yields the protein CASSIAASDRVNEQFF.

The V and J genes are TRBV6-5 and TRBJ1-1; TRBD1 matches at 8 bases. Per the germline V gene, CDR1 is MNHEY and CDR2 is SVGAGI. Trimming at V came to 4 bases and at J to 10 bases, leaving 8 bases not matched to a gene. The CDR3 has 13 amino acids. CDR3 DNA: TGTGCCAGCAGTTCTGGACAGGGCCGGGGAGCTTTCTTT. This codes for CASSSGQGRGAFF.

The V and J genes are TRBV2 and TRBJ2-3; 7 bases fit TRBD1. After removal of 5 bases from V and 7 bases from J, the junction contained 9 bases not matched to a gene. This CDR3 has 14 residues. Germline assignment: CDR1 SNHLY and CDR2 FYNNEI. The CDR3, as DNA: TGTGCCAGCAGTCCTCCGGGACAGCAACATACGCAGTATTTT. It is translated as CASSPPGQQHTQYF.

This clone showed up just once. The chain joins TRBV28 to TRBJ2-1; 12 bases match TRBD1. Germline V lookup: CDR1 MDHEN, CDR2 SYDVKM. The V gene end was trimmed by 6 bases and the J gene end by 10 bases; junction bases not matched to a gene: 10. This CDR3 has 15 residues. The CDR3 sequence: CASSLGDRGHREQFF. CDR3 coding DNA: TGTGCCAGCAGCCTGGGGGACAGGGGGCACCGGGAGCAGTTCTTC.

This chain links TRBV4-2 with TRBJ1-1; TRBD1 matches at 7 bases. J lost 0 bases, V lost 7 bases, and 8 bases had no gene match. The CDR3 length is 15 residues. Germline V CDR1 and CDR2: LGHNA, YNFKEQ. CDR3 region: CASTGQELMNTEAFF. CDR3 nucleotides: TGTGCCAGCACCGGACAGGAATTAATGAACACTGAAGCTTTCTTT.

The chain is built from TRBV4-2 and TRBJ2-3, with TRBD2 matching 7 bases. CDR3 length equals 17 residues. Germline CDR1 reads LGHNA; CDR2 reads YNFKEQ. The J segment lost 0 bases and the V segment lost 0 bases, leaving 6 bases of the junction unmatched. The CDR3 nucleotides read TGTGCCAGCAGCCAAGAAAGCGGGGCGGGTAGCACAGATACGCAGTATTTT. Its translation is CASSQESGAGSTDTQYF.

This clone was picked up a small number of times. The chain couples TRBV7-9 to TRBJ1-2; 8 nucleotides match TRBD1. V gave up 5 bases and J gave up 4 bases; unmatched junction bases: 9. The CDR3 extends over 15 amino acids. Germline V gene sequence: CDR1 SEHNR, CDR2 FQNEAQ (reference sequence). The CDR3, as DNA: TGTGCCAGCAGCCCCGGACAGGGACGGCTCTATGGCTACACCTTC. Protein: CASSPGQGRLYGYTF.

The chain carries TRBV19 and TRBJ1-6; D call uncertain. The germline V and J ends were trimmed by 3 bases and 7 bases, with 13 bases remaining between them. Germline V gene data show CDR1 as LNHDA and CDR2 as SQIVND (reference sequence). The CDR3 loop spans 15 amino acids. The CDR3 sequence is CASSMKEGYNSPLHF. DNA of the CDR3: TGTGCCAGTAGTATGAAGGAGGGATACAATTCACCCCTCCACTTT.

The gene calls are TRBV7-6 and TRBJ2-2, with 11 positions matching TRBD1. Losses at the gene ends were 5 bases for V and 2 bases for J; bases not matched to a gene: 4. The CDR3 consists of 16 residues. Germline V gene lookup returns CDR1 SGHVS and CDR2 FNYEAQ. CDR3 bases: TGTGCCAGCAGCCTAGGACAGGGGGCCAACACCGGGGAGCTGTTTTTT. It translates to CASSLGQGANTGELFF.

V usage is TRBV29-1 and J usage is TRBJ2-3; tentative D call: TRBD2 (6 bases). Looked up from germline, CDR1 is SQVTM and CDR2 is ANQGSEA. This CDR3 spans 12 amino acids. The V end was cut by 3 bases, the J end by 4 bases, with 8 bases between. This CDR3 is CSVEEGPDTQYF. The CDR3 nucleotides are TGCAGCGTTGAGGAGGGGCCAGATACGCAGTATTTT.

This clone was found a few times. V and J are TRBV6-5 and TRBJ2-5; tentatively, D is TRBD2 (5 bases). The J call may be faulty, since TRBJ2-7 better matches the DNA end. The CDR3 extends over 13 amino acids. Germline V lookup: CDR1 MNHEY, CDR2 SVGAGI. For the CDR3, the DNA is TGTGCCAGCAGTTTGGTCCATCTAGCCGAGCAGTACTTC. As protein: CASSLVHLAEQYF.

The rearrangement uses TRBV5-1 and TRBJ2-7, with 8 nucleotides matching TRBD1. Unmatched junction bases numbered 9, after V lost 4 bases and J lost 12 bases. The CDR3 has 12 amino acids. Germline V gene data show CDR1 as SGHRS and CDR2 as YFSETQ. Here the CDR3 DNA reads TGCGCCAGCAGCCCGACAGGACAGGGCACGTACTTC. Encoded protein: CASSPTGQGTYF.

The CDR3 DNA reads as TGCGCCAGCAGCTTGGGAAACGGGGGTGAAGTCTACGAGCAGTACTTC. It specifies CASSLGNGGEVYEQYF. The genes are TRBV5-1 and TRBJ2-7; D may be TRBD2 (6 bases). Looked up from germline, CDR1 is SGHRS and CDR2 is YFSETQ. V lost 0 bases, J lost 3 bases, and 16 bases lay in between. The CDR3 is 16 amino acids.